Listed here are 20 T cell receptor beta chains from one sample, sequenced in a study of blood T cell repertoires in COVID-19. TCRdb's copy holds only in-frame clones and misses some; the assay was immunoSEQ multiplex PCR. The table includes a few hundred thousand clones, roughly 87% detected once. Sequencing input: PBMCs or T cells enriched from blood (not recorded which). The receptors were sampled from a woman aged 30 to 39 who had recovered from COVID-19.

The chain joins TRBV9 to TRBJ2-3; 10 bases align to TRBD2. This CDR3 has 19 residues. CDR1 and CDR2 (germline): SGDLS, YYNGEE. With 3 bases clipped from V and 1 base from J, the junction kept 14 bases outside the gene matches. The CDR3 spells CASSATPSGRALGTDTQYF. In DNA form, the CDR3 reads TGTGCCAGCAGCGCAACCCCAAGCGGGAGGGCCCTCGGCACAGATACGCAGTATTTT.

The rearrangement links TRBV5-6 to TRBJ1-2; weak D call: TRBD1 (5 bases). Germline CDR1 reads SGHDT; CDR2 reads YYEEEE. The CDR3 is 15 amino acids. The germline V and J ends were trimmed by 0 bases and 4 bases, with 13 bases remaining between them. The CDR3 loop reads CASSLVGGGGYGYTF. The CDR3 coding sequence is TGTGCCAGCAGCTTGGTAGGCGGGGGAGGCTATGGCTACACCTTC.

The V call is TRBV5-1, the J call TRBJ2-5; 12 bases align to TRBD2. V lost 0 bases and J lost 3; bases outside the gene matches: 3. Germline CDR1 SGHRS, CDR2 YFSETQ. The CDR3 loop spans 16 amino acids. The CDR3 coding sequence is TGCGCCAGCAGCTTGGGGACTAGCGGGATGGAAGAGACCCAGTACTTC. Translation: CASSLGTSGMEETQYF.

Written as DNA, the CDR3 is TGTGCCAGCAGCTTCAACTCCGGACAGGGTCGGTCGTACGAGCAGTACTTC. This sequence encodes CASSFNSGQGRSYEQYF. The chain couples TRBV3-1 (or the pseudogene TRBV3-2) to TRBJ2-7; 8 bases map to TRBD1. CDR1 and CDR2 from the germline V gene are LGHDT and YNNKEL (reference sequence). The ends lost 5 bases at V and 4 bases at J; junction bases unmatched: 16. This CDR3 has 17 residues.

The chain couples TRBV9 to TRBJ1-4, with 7 bases fitting TRBD1. CDR1 and CDR2 from the germline V gene are SGDLS and YYNGEE. This CDR3 is built from 15 residues. J gave up 10 bases and V 3 bases, and 12 bases lay outside the gene matches. The CDR3 nucleotides are TGTGCCAGCAGCGGCCAAACAGGGGAGTCTCGAAAACTGTTTTTT. Translation: CASSGQTGESRKLFF.

The chain links TRBV18 to TRBJ1-3; D is unclear. From germline, CDR1 is KGHSH and CDR2 LQKENI. CDR3 length: 15 amino acids. Trimming removed 1 base at V and 0 bases at J, with 7 bases between. This chain's CDR3 is CASSPQYSSGNTIYF. For the CDR3, the DNA is TGTGCCAGCTCACCACAGTATAGCTCTGGAAACACCATATATTTT.

The CDR3 coding sequence is TGTGCCAGCACCGAGGATTCCACAGATACGCAGTATTTT. Encoded protein: CASTEDSTDTQYF. The chain combines TRBV5-4 with TRBJ2-3; no clear D gene. The CDR3 extends over 13 amino acids. CDR1 and CDR2 (germline): SGHNT, YYREEE (reference sequence). V was trimmed by 6 bases and J by 2 bases, leaving 10 bases between them.

This rearrangement joins TRBV27 to TRBJ2-3, with D unresolved. Germline V gives CDR1 MNHEY, CDR2 SMNVEV (reference sequence). Trimming took off 8 bases at V and 6 bases at J, with 18 bases between the two ends. The CDR3 loop spans 14 amino acids. The CDR3: CASPRSVKRDTQYF. Here the CDR3 DNA reads TGTGCCAGCCCTAGGTCGGTGAAACGGGATACGCAGTATTTT.

Here the CDR3 DNA reads TGTGCCAGCAGACAACAAGAATACTACGAGCAGTACTTC. It specifies CASRQQEYYEQYF. V gene TRBV6-5 combines with J gene TRBJ2-7; D call uncertain. V was trimmed by 6 bases and J by 3 bases, leaving 12 bases between them. Per germline, CDR1 MNHEY and CDR2 SVGAGI. This CDR3 comprises 13 residues.

J is TRBJ2-5 and V is TRBV10-3; 11 bases are a match to TRBD2. CDR1 and CDR2 from the germline V gene are ENHRY and SYGVKD. The CDR3 contains 18 residues. After removal of 3 bases from V and 3 bases from J, the junction contained 12 bases not matched to a gene. CDR3 amino acids: CAISDVILAGGQEETQYF. CDR3 nucleotide sequence: TGTGCCATCAGTGACGTGATATTAGCGGGGGGGCAAGAAGAGACCCAGTACTTC.

This clone was found once. In DNA form, the CDR3 reads TGTGCCAGTAGTATTGACAGCGGGTTTAGCAATCAGCCCCAGCATTTT. This gives the protein CASSIDSGFSNQPQHF. The rearrangement joins TRBV19 to TRBJ1-5; tentative D call: TRBD1 (5 bases). Germline loops: CDR1 LNHDA, CDR2 SQIVND (reference sequence). The CDR3 has 16 amino acids. Trimming pared 3 bases from V and 0 bases from J, leaving 12 bases between. The variable domain in full, with the rest retrieved from reference TRBV19 and TRBJ1-5, is DGGITQSPKYLFRKEGQNVTLSCEQNLNHDAMYWYRQDPGQGLRLIYYSQIVNDFQKGDIAEGYSVSREKKESFPLTVTSAQKNPTAFYLCASSIDSGFSNQPQHFGDGTRLSIL.

The V gene is TRBV18, the J gene TRBJ2-7; 9 nucleotides match TRBD1. Germline lookup yields CDR1 KGHSH and CDR2 LQKENI. J lost 6 bases, V lost 2 bases, and 2 bases had no gene match. This CDR3 comprises 13 residues. CDR3 amino acids: CASSPTGGAEQYF. The CDR3 nucleotides are TGTGCCAGCTCACCAACAGGGGGCGCCGAGCAGTACTTC.

This chain links TRBV15 with TRBJ2-3, with D maybe TRBD1 (6 bases). Germline loops: CDR1 LNHNV, CDR2 YYDKDF (reference sequence). V was shortened by 6 bases and J by 4 bases, with 14 bases between the two germline ends. CDR3 length equals 14 residues. The CDR3 region has the DNA TGTGCCACCAGGGGTCTACAGGGAGCAGATACGCAGTATTTT. It translates to CATRGLQGADTQYF.

This clone appeared a single time. V gene TRBV27 combines with J gene TRBJ1-1; TRBD1 matches 7 bases. J gave up 4 bases and V 7 bases, and 9 bases lay outside the gene matches. CDR3 length: 14 amino acids. Germline CDR1 MNHEY, CDR2 SMNVEV (reference sequence). CDR3 in amino acids: CASKNHRGSTEAFF. The CDR3 nucleotides are TGTGCCAGCAAAAACCACAGGGGCTCCACTGAAGCTTTCTTT.

The chain is built from TRBV27 and TRBJ2-2, with TRBD2 matching 14 bases. Germline lookup yields CDR1 MNHEY and CDR2 SMNVEV (reference sequence). With 5 bases clipped from V and 6 bases from J, the junction kept 2 bases outside the gene matches. The length of the CDR3 is 15 residues. CDR3 in amino acids: CASSGTSGRPGELFF. CDR3 bases: TGTGCCAGCAGTGGGACTAGCGGGAGACCCGGGGAGCTGTTTTTT.

The CDR3 DNA sequence: TGCGCCAGCATGCGGGCTAGCGGAGACTACGAGCAGTACTTC. This encodes CASMRASGDYEQYF. The chain carries TRBV5-1 and TRBJ2-7; 7 nucleotides align to TRBD2. V was clipped by 6 bases and J by 3 bases; unmatched bases: 9. Per the germline V gene, CDR1 is SGHRS and CDR2 is YFSETQ. The CDR3 contains 14 residues. The complete variable domain, with remaining parts taken from reference TRBV5-1 and TRBJ2-7, reads KAGVTQTPRYLIKTRGQQVTLSCSPISGHRSVSWYQQTPGQGLQFLFEYFSETQRNKGNFPGRFSGRQFSNSRSEMNVSTLELGDSALYLCASMRASGDYEQYFGPGTRLTVT.

The chain combines TRBV2 with TRBJ1-2; 7 bases are a match to TRBD1. CDR3 length equals 14 residues. The junction had 6 bases not matched to a gene; V was cut back by 3 bases and J by 5 bases. Per the germline V gene, CDR1 is SNHLY and CDR2 is FYNNEI. Here the CDR3 reads CASSDVRQGYGYTF. Here the CDR3 DNA reads TGTGCCAGCAGTGACGTTAGACAGGGTTATGGCTACACCTTC.

As DNA, the CDR3 is TGTGCCAGCAGTGCCATCCTAGCGGGAGGGCCCGACATTCAGTACTTC. Protein: CASSAILAGGPDIQYF. This rearrangement joins TRBV6-1 to TRBJ2-4, with 12 bases aligning to TRBD2. Germline values: CDR1 MNHNS, CDR2 SASEGT. Trimming cost V 4 bases and J 8 bases; bases outside gene matches: 9. The CDR3 consists of 16 residues.

The chain has TRBV5-6 and TRBJ2-5, with 9 bases matching TRBD1. V lost 2 bases, J lost 2 bases, and 4 bases stayed unmatched. CDR3 length: 15 residues. The germline CDR1 and CDR2 sequences are SGHDT and YYEEEE. CDR3 amino acids: CASSFGQGFQETQYF. The CDR3 nucleotides read TGTGCCAGCAGCTTTGGACAGGGGTTTCAAGAGACCCAGTACTTC.

In this sample, this clone turned up a few times. J is TRBJ2-2 and V is TRBV6-5; no firm D call. The CDR3 spans 11 residues. Between the trimmed V and J ends, which lost 6 bases and 7 bases, there was a span of 6 bases. CDR1 is MNHEY and CDR2 is SVGAGI in the germline V gene. DNA of the CDR3: TGTGCCAGCAGCCCCAACGGGGAGCTGTTTTTT. Translating gives CASSPNGELFF.